This entry lists 23 T cell receptor beta chains sequenced from one sample in a study of early T cells in non-severe SARS-CoV-2 infection (dated by TCRdb to 2020 to 2023). The library was obtained by 5' RACE. The sequencing machine was a NextSeq 500. The public sequencing data were trimmed at Q25 with fastp and processed into clonotypes with MiXCR by TCRdb, which kept only in-frame beta chains. Each CDR3 protein gets just one entry, which takes the most common genes and DNA from the rows behind it. In this sample the table shows 60,000 to 75,000 distinct CDR3 sequences, approximately 10% of which occur a single time. Around 5.8% of the sample is in the top ten clones. The sample consisted of whole blood. These receptors originate from an adult who was a healthcare worker with PCR-confirmed SARS-CoV-2 infection or an uninfected control (not recorded which).

In its sample, this clonotype was seen a few times. This chain uses TRBV7-2 with TRBJ1-6, with no clear D. The ends were cut back, 3 bases at V and 7 bases at J, with 13 bases in the middle. The CDR3 runs 15 residues. Germline V CDR1 and CDR2: SGHTA, FQGNSA. Here the CDR3 reads CASSFYGLGNSPLHF. As DNA, the CDR3 is TGTGCCAGCAGCTTTTACGGACTGGGGAATTCACCCCTCCACTTT.

Many counts were recorded for this clonotype. V usage is TRBV6-1 and J usage is TRBJ2-7; possible D gene TRBD1, 6 bases. Trimming shortened V by 8 bases and J by 3 bases, and 17 bases separated the two germline ends. CDR3 length equals 14 residues. Germline assignment: CDR1 MNHNS and CDR2 SASEGT. The CDR3 DNA reads as TGTGCCAGCGGTGGTTCAGGGGTTTTCTACGAGCAGTACTTC. Amino acids: CASGGSGVFYEQYF.

This clonotype has ten or more counts. The rearrangement links TRBV2 to TRBJ2-1, with TRBD2 identical over 10 bases. The germline gives CDR1 SNHLY, CDR2 FYNNEI. The junction had 5 bases not matched to a gene; V was cut back by 8 bases and J by 13 bases. The CDR3 is 11 amino acids. CDR3 sequence: CASSPSGGQFF. The CDR3 DNA is TGTGCCAGCTCTCCTAGCGGGGGACAGTTCTTC. Supplemented by reference TRBV2 and TRBJ2-1, the full variable domain reads EPEVTQTPSHQVTQMGQEVILRCVPISNHLYFYWYRQILGQKVEFLVSFYNNEISEKSEIFDDQFSVERPDGSNFTLKIRSTKLEDSAMYFCASSPSGGQFFGPGTRLTVL.

There are many counts of this clonotype. The rearrangement joins TRBV29-1 to TRBJ1-1; 9 bases fit TRBD1. The CDR3 runs 12 residues. The V gene's germline CDR1 is SQVTM and CDR2 ANQGSEA. V was clipped by 7 bases and J by 5 bases; unmatched bases: 5. DNA of the CDR3: TGCAGCGCACCCGGGACAGGGACTGAAGCTTTCTTT. Its protein is CSAPGTGTEAFF.

The table lists this clonotype with many counts. This rearrangement joins TRBV24-1 to TRBJ2-1; D may be TRBD1 (6 bases). Per the germline V gene, CDR1 is KGHDR and CDR2 is SFDVKD. The germline V and J ends were trimmed by 11 bases and 10 bases, with 23 bases remaining between them. This CDR3 is 14 amino acids long. This chain's CDR3 is CAITLQTPGDEQFF. DNA for the CDR3: TGTGCCATAACTTTACAAACCCCAGGGGACGAGCAGTTCTTC.

This clonotype appeared many times. The chain has TRBV19 and TRBJ2-2; D perhaps matches TRBD2 (5 bases). The V end lost 4 bases, the J end lost 7 bases, and 13 bases lay between the germline ends. The CDR3 has 14 residues. CDR1 and CDR2 (germline): LNHDA, SQIVND (reference sequence). The CDR3 protein is CASSRAVGDGELFF. As DNA, the CDR3 is TGTGCCAGTAGTAGGGCCGTGGGAGACGGGGAGCTGTTTTTT.

The chain couples TRBV6-2 or TRBV6-3 to TRBJ2-3; possible D gene TRBD2, 5 bases. This CDR3 is 16 amino acids long. Trimming removed 4 bases at V and 2 bases at J, with 16 bases between. CDR1 is MNHEY and CDR2 is SVGEGT in the germline V gene. CDR3 DNA: TGTGCCAGCAGTTGGATTCGAGGGTACGCCACAGATACGCAGTATTTT. Protein sequence: CASSWIRGYATDTQYF.

This chain links TRBV5-6 with TRBJ2-5; the match to TRBD1 covers 7 bases. J lost 0 bases, V lost 4 bases, and 9 bases had no gene match. The CDR3 totals 16 residues. Germline lookup yields CDR1 SGHDT and CDR2 YYEEEE. The CDR3 reads CASSQGTAMYQETQYF. CDR3 sequence (DNA): TGTGCCAGCAGCCAGGGGACAGCTATGTACCAAGAGACCCAGTACTTC.

This clonotype was seen more than once but under ten times. In DNA, the CDR3 is TGTGCCAGCAGCTTGGGATTTCCGGGACAGGGCTACAATGAGCAGTTCTTC. Amino acids: CASSLGFPGQGYNEQFF. The chain combines TRBV11-2 with TRBJ2-1, with 9 bases fitting TRBD1. The ends lost 3 bases at V and 3 bases at J; junction bases unmatched: 9. The CDR3 length is 17 residues. Per the germline V gene, CDR1 is SGHAT and CDR2 is FQNNGV. The whole variable domain, filled in from reference TRBV11-2 and TRBJ2-1, reads EAGVAQSPRYKIIEKRQSVAFWCNPISGHATLYWYQQILGQGPKLLIQFQNNGVVDDSQLPKDRFSAERLKGVDSTLKIQPAKLEDSAVYLCASSLGFPGQGYNEQFFGPGTRLTVL.

At least ten counts were recorded for this clonotype. This chain links TRBV20-1 with TRBJ1-5, with 7 bases that match TRBD1. The CDR3 consists of 15 residues. CDR1 DFQATT and CDR2 SNEGSKA come from the germline V gene (reference sequence). The J segment lost 6 bases and the V segment lost 6 bases, leaving 14 bases of the junction unmatched. CDR3 sequence: CSAVMVTGRSQPQHF. CDR3 DNA sequence: TGCAGTGCCGTGATGGTGACAGGGCGGTCTCAGCCCCAGCATTTT.

This clonotype has a count of ten or more. The chain joins TRBV11-1 to TRBJ2-6; 8 bases match TRBD1. This CDR3 comprises 16 residues. After removal of 5 bases from V and 0 bases from J, the junction contained 3 bases not matched to a gene. CDR1 is SGHAT and CDR2 is FQDESV in the germline V gene (reference sequence). The CDR3 region has the DNA TGTGCCAGCAGCCGCACAGGGGGCTCTGGGGCCAACGTCCTGACTTTC. It specifies CASSRTGGSGANVLTF.

This clonotype was detected only a few times. This chain joins TRBV12-3 or TRBV12-4 and TRBJ2-3; D is undetermined. CDR3 size: 14 residues. The germline V and J ends were trimmed by 1 base and 6 bases, with 11 bases remaining between them. CDR3 bases: TGTGCCAGCAGTTTAGAGTCCCTAGAGGATACGCAGTATTTT. Translated, it gives CASSLESLEDTQYF.

The CDR3 sequence is CASSLVALYEQYF. The CDR3 DNA reads as TGTGCCAGCAGCTTAGTGGCGCTCTACGAGCAGTACTTC. The rearrangement uses TRBV7-2 and TRBJ2-7, with D unclear. The V end was cut by 1 base, the J end by 3 bases, with 7 bases between. The CDR3 runs 13 residues. Germline assignment: CDR1 SGHTA and CDR2 FQGNSA. The complete variable domain, with remaining parts taken from reference TRBV7-2 and TRBJ2-7, reads GAGVSQSPSNKVTEKGKDVELRCDPISGHTALYWYRQSLGQGLEFLIYFQGNSAPDKSGLPSDRFSAERTGGSVSTLTIQRTQQEDSAVYLCASSLVALYEQYFGPGTRLTVT.

The chain uses TRBV11-2 and TRBJ2-2; weak D call: TRBD2 (5 bases). The germline CDR1 and CDR2 sequences are SGHAT and FQNNGV. The V end lost 6 bases, the J end lost 7 bases, and 9 bases lay between the germline ends. The CDR3 runs to 12 residues. The CDR3 protein is CASRRDFGELFF. As DNA, the CDR3 is TGTGCCAGCAGGAGGGATTTCGGGGAGCTGTTTTTT.

This clonotype was seen a handful of times. V usage is TRBV5-1 and J usage is TRBJ2-1, with 10 bases matching TRBD2. After removal of 5 bases from V and 6 bases from J, the junction contained 8 bases not matched to a gene. This CDR3 contains 15 residues. The germline V gene has CDR1 SGHRS and CDR2 YFSETQ. The CDR3 is CASSRLLAGTNEQFF. CDR3 nucleotide sequence: TGCGCCAGCAGTCGCCTACTAGCGGGAACCAATGAGCAGTTCTTC.

DNA of the CDR3: TGCGCCAGCAGCTTCAAGGCGGGGGACACAGATACGCAGTATTTT. Translating gives CASSFKAGDTDTQYF. The J gene is TRBJ2-3, the V gene TRBV5-1; 7 positions match TRBD2. Germline V gene sequence: CDR1 SGHRS, CDR2 YFSETQ. The V segment lost 2 bases and the J segment 2 bases; nucleotides outside the gene matches: 5. CDR3 length: 15 residues.

This clonotype was picked up many times. The V gene is TRBV5-1, the J gene TRBJ2-3, with D possibly matching TRBD1 (5 bases). The CDR3 is 13 amino acids. CDR1 and CDR2 (germline): SGHRS, YFSETQ. Trimming removed 4 bases from V and 2 bases from J, with 8 bases in between. CDR3: CASSTGATDTQYF. Here the CDR3 DNA reads TGCGCCAGCAGCACAGGAGCCACAGATACGCAGTATTTT.

This clonotype was detected many times. This chain links TRBV12-3 or TRBV12-4 with TRBJ2-5; TRBD1 matches at 11 bases. This CDR3 region has 15 residues. V gave up 6 bases and J gave up 2 bases; unmatched junction bases: 5. CDR3 sequence reads: CASSLWDRGQETQYF. The DNA for the CDR3 is TGTGCCAGCAGCCTGTGGGACAGGGGGCAAGAGACCCAGTACTTC.

About this clonotype: This sequence may be a read error, since a much larger clone differs from it by one base. The CDR3 loop is CASISPGLAVNVQFF. As DNA, the CDR3 is TGCGCCAGCATCAGTCCGGGACTAGCGGTCAATGTGCAGTTCTTC. The V gene is TRBV10-2, the J gene TRBJ2-1; 11 bases match TRBD2. The CDR3 consists of 15 residues. Germline V gives CDR1 WSHSY, CDR2 SAAADI.

This clonotype was found a few times. The chain carries TRBV7-2 and TRBJ2-7, with D unclear. The CDR3 runs to 13 residues. CDR1 is SGHTA and CDR2 is FQGNSA in the germline V gene. V lost 5 bases and J 6 bases, leaving 14 bases between the germline ends. The DNA for the CDR3 is TGTGCCAGCAGCCCCGGTCCCGCGCGCGAGCAGTACTTC. As protein: CASSPGPAREQYF.

This clonotype was observed many times. This chain joins TRBV3-1 and TRBJ2-1; 8 positions match TRBD1. CDR1 is LGHDT, CDR2 YNNKEL, per germline (reference sequence). The CDR3 sequence is 18 residues long. The V and J ends lost 4 bases and 2 bases, in that order; junction bases with no gene match: 13. The CDR3 DNA follows: TGTGCCAGCAGCCCCCGACTAAAGACAGGGGAACCCTACAATGAGCAGTTCTTC. Amino acids: CASSPRLKTGEPYNEQFF.

This clonotype came up a few times. The genes are TRBV10-3 and TRBJ2-1; D possibly matches TRBD1 or TRBD2 (5 bases each). Trimming stripped 3 bases from V and 5 bases from J, with 14 bases between. Germline values: CDR1 ENHRY, CDR2 SYGVKD. The CDR3 extends over 15 amino acids. CDR3 region: CAISERQPGDNEQFF. The DNA for the CDR3 is TGTGCCATCAGTGAAAGACAGCCCGGGGACAATGAGCAGTTCTTC.

V usage is TRBV10-2 and J usage is TRBJ1-1; D unclear. The CDR3 spans 13 residues. Looked up from germline, CDR1 is WSHSY and CDR2 is SAAADI. Trimming took 8 bases from V and 6 from J, leaving 16 bases between them. In DNA, the CDR3 is TGCGCCAGCCGCCCCACGGGGTCGCCTGAAGCTTTCTTT. Its protein is CASRPTGSPEAFF.